These T cell receptor beta chains were read from a single sample in a study of cytomegalovirus exposure and HLA in healthy donors. Here immunoSEQ multiplex PCR was the method, and the copy in TCRdb shows in-frame clones only, minus some. The sample comprises 100,000 to 150,000 clones, about 74% of which are singletons, and 5.8% rests with the top ten. The sample consisted of PBMCs. These receptors were obtained from a woman between 45 and 60 years old in good health and CMV-seropositive. Each CDR3 is given with its conserved first and last residue. D genes are given only for firm matches. The size of a clone is reported for some rows only, either as once, few or many, or as a class for expanded clones.

j_gene: TRBJ2-3
abundance: -
d_gene: -
v_gene: TRBV5-4
CDR3nt: TGTGCCAGCAGACAACAGACAAGAAGTATCACAGATACGCAGTATTTT
CDR3aa: CASRQQTRSITDTQYF

j_gene: TRBJ1-3
abundance: -
d_gene: -
v_gene: TRBV7-2
CDR3nt: TGTGCCAGCAGCTTAGCGGCCCAGGAACCCCGATATTTT
CDR3aa: CASSLAAQEPRYF

j_gene: TRBJ1-6
abundance: -
d_gene: -
v_gene: TRBV4-2
CDR3nt: TGTGCCAGCAGCCAAGCCCCGGGTAATTCACCCCTCCACTTT
CDR3aa: CASSQAPGNSPLHF

j_gene: TRBJ2-2
abundance: -
d_gene: -
v_gene: TRBV7-8
CDR3nt: TGTGCCAGCAGCGCCCGCGACAACCAAATCACCGGGGAGCTGTTTTTT
CDR3aa: CASSARDNQITGELFF

j_gene: TRBJ2-5
abundance: -
d_gene: -
v_gene: TRBV15
CDR3nt: TGTGCCACCAGCAGAGTTTCAGGCCAAGAGACCCAGTACTTC
CDR3aa: CATSRVSGQETQYF

j_gene: TRBJ2-1
abundance: few
d_gene: -
v_gene: TRBV19
CDR3nt: TGTGCCTCCGCCGCGCGGCGGGGCGTGAGGAATGAGCAGTTCTTC
CDR3aa: CASAARRGVRNEQFF

j_gene: TRBJ2-3
abundance: -
d_gene: -
v_gene: TRBV2
CDR3nt: TGTGCCAGCAGTGAACTAGCAGGGGGGACAGATACGCAGTATTTT
CDR3aa: CASSELAGGTDTQYF

j_gene: TRBJ2-2
abundance: once
d_gene: TRBD1
v_gene: TRBV10-3
CDR3nt: TGTGCCAGCAGGACGGACAGGGGGGCCGGGGAGCTGTTTTTT
CDR3aa: CASRTDRGAGELFF

j_gene: TRBJ2-7
abundance: -
d_gene: -
v_gene: TRBV14
CDR3nt: TGTGCCAGCAGCCAAGATCTTTCAAGGGACTCCTCCTACGAGCAGTACTTC
CDR3aa: CASSQDLSRDSSYEQYF

j_gene: TRBJ1-1
abundance: -
d_gene: -
v_gene: TRBV18
CDR3nt: TGTGCCAGCTCACCGGGCACTCTGAACACTGAAGCTTTCTTT
CDR3aa: CASSPGTLNTEAFF

j_gene: TRBJ1-1
abundance: once
d_gene: TRBD1
v_gene: TRBV10-3
CDR3nt: TGTGCCATCAGTCGACAGGGGCAGTGGAACACTGAAGCTTTCTTT
CDR3aa: CAISRQGQWNTEAFF

j_gene: TRBJ2-3
abundance: once
d_gene: TRBD2
v_gene: TRBV18
CDR3nt: TGTGCCAGCTCACCATGGGGGAGACTAGCGGGTGGTGATACGCAGTATTTT
CDR3aa: CASSPWGRLAGGDTQYF

j_gene: TRBJ1-2
abundance: -
d_gene: -
v_gene: TRBV7-2
CDR3nt: TGTGCCAGCAGCTTAGTGAGGTTACCAGGCTACACCTTC
CDR3aa: CASSLVRLPGYTF

j_gene: TRBJ2-1
abundance: -
d_gene: TRBD2
v_gene: TRBV9
CDR3nt: TGTGCCAGCAGCCCCAGGAGCGGGGGGCCGGACAATGAGCAGTTCTTC
CDR3aa: CASSPRSGGPDNEQFF

j_gene: TRBJ2-7
abundance: -
d_gene: TRBD1
v_gene: TRBV19
CDR3nt: TGTGCCAGTAGTATAGGGGACAGGGGAGGAGGGAAGTACTTC
CDR3aa: CASSIGDRGGGKYF

j_gene: TRBJ2-3
abundance: -
d_gene: -
v_gene: TRBV2
CDR3nt: TGTGCCAGCATAAGGGGGGGAGGGGATACGCAGTATTTT
CDR3aa: CASIRGGGDTQYF

j_gene: TRBJ2-3
abundance: -
d_gene: TRBD2
v_gene: TRBV9
CDR3nt: TGTGCCAGCAGCGTAGCTACTAGCGGGGGTGCAGATACGCAGTATTTT
CDR3aa: CASSVATSGGADTQYF

j_gene: TRBJ1-2
abundance: -
d_gene: -
v_gene: TRBV18
CDR3nt: TGTGCCAGCTCACCAAGCGGGGGGAAGGGCTATGGCTACACCTTC
CDR3aa: CASSPSGGKGYGYTF

j_gene: TRBJ2-1
abundance: few
d_gene: -
v_gene: TRBV19
CDR3nt: TGTGCCAGTAGTAGGGCCACTGGCGGGGATTACAATGAGCAGTTCTTC
CDR3aa: CASSRATGGDYNEQFF

j_gene: TRBJ2-7
abundance: -
d_gene: TRBD2
v_gene: TRBV11-2
CDR3nt: TGTGCCAGCAGCCGAACGAGCGGGGACCTTCTCGAGCAGTACTTC
CDR3aa: CASSRTSGDLLEQYF

j_gene: TRBJ2-1
abundance: -
d_gene: TRBD1
v_gene: TRBV5-1
CDR3nt: TGCGCCAGCAGCTCGCAAGGACAGGGAGGTGAGCAGTTCTTC
CDR3aa: CASSSQGQGGEQFF

j_gene: TRBJ2-5
abundance: -
d_gene: TRBD2
v_gene: TRBV4-2
CDR3nt: TGTGCCAGCAGTCCAGGACTAGCGGAAGAGACCCAGTACTTC
CDR3aa: CASSPGLAEETQYF

j_gene: TRBJ1-1
abundance: few
d_gene: -
v_gene: TRBV5-8
CDR3nt: TGTGCCAGCAGCTTTGGGGGCCCGAACACTGAAGCTTTCTTT
CDR3aa: CASSFGGPNTEAFF

j_gene: TRBJ1-1
abundance: -
d_gene: -
v_gene: TRBV5-6
CDR3nt: TGTGCCAGCAGCTTGGTCGGAGGGAACACTGAAGCTTTCTTT
CDR3aa: CASSLVGGNTEAFF

j_gene: TRBJ1-1
abundance: -
d_gene: TRBD1
v_gene: TRBV7-2
CDR3nt: TGTGCCAGCAGCTCACAGGGGATGACTGAAGCTTTCTTT
CDR3aa: CASSSQGMTEAFF

j_gene: TRBJ2-1
abundance: -
d_gene: TRBD1
v_gene: TRBV6-1
CDR3nt: TGTGCCAGCACCGACAGGGGGAACTCCTACAATGAGCAGTTCTTC
CDR3aa: CASTDRGNSYNEQFF

j_gene: TRBJ2-2
abundance: -
d_gene: -
v_gene: TRBV7-9
CDR3nt: TGTGCCAGCAGTTTCAGGGCGAACACCGGGGAGCTGTTTTTT
CDR3aa: CASSFRANTGELFF

j_gene: TRBJ1-1
abundance: -
d_gene: TRBD1
v_gene: TRBV6-5
CDR3nt: TGTGCCAGCAGCCGACAGGGCTGGGGGAGCACTGAAGCTTTCTTT
CDR3aa: CASSRQGWGSTEAFF

j_gene: TRBJ1-3
abundance: -
d_gene: -
v_gene: TRBV2
CDR3nt: TGTGCCAGCCTGATGCCGGGAGATGGAAACACCATATATTTT
CDR3aa: CASLMPGDGNTIYF

j_gene: TRBJ1-5
abundance: -
d_gene: -
v_gene: TRBV7-8
CDR3nt: TGTGCCAGCAGGTATACTGACAATCAGCCCCAGCATTTT
CDR3aa: CASRYTDNQPQHF

j_gene: TRBJ2-3
abundance: -
d_gene: TRBD2
v_gene: TRBV4-2
CDR3nt: TGTGCCAGCAGCCAAGGTCACTCGACTAGCGGGGGGGCGTCAGATACGCAGTATTTT
CDR3aa: CASSQGHSTSGGASDTQYF

j_gene: TRBJ2-1
abundance: -
d_gene: -
v_gene: TRBV2
CDR3nt: TGTGCCAGCAGTCGCGGGCGCAATGAGCAGTTCTTC
CDR3aa: CASSRGRNEQFF

j_gene: TRBJ2-2
abundance: -
d_gene: TRBD1
v_gene: TRBV10-3
CDR3nt: TGTGCCATCAGTGAGAGGTCAGGACAGGGCACCGGGGAGCTGTTTTTT
CDR3aa: CAISERSGQGTGELFF

j_gene: TRBJ1-5
abundance: -
d_gene: -
v_gene: TRBV25-1
CDR3nt: TGTGCCAGCAGTGACGGTACTCAGCCCCAGCATTTT
CDR3aa: CASSDGTQPQHF

j_gene: TRBJ2-1
abundance: -
d_gene: TRBD2
v_gene: TRBV7-2
CDR3nt: TGTGCCAGCAGCTTATTCACTAGCGCAGGCCCCTACAATGAGCAGTTCTTC
CDR3aa: CASSLFTSAGPYNEQFF

j_gene: TRBJ1-1
abundance: -
d_gene: -
v_gene: TRBV4-1
CDR3nt: TGCGCCAGCAGCCTTAAATGGAGGGACACTGAAGCTTTCTTT
CDR3aa: CASSLKWRDTEAFF

j_gene: TRBJ2-7
abundance: -
d_gene: -
v_gene: TRBV7-8
CDR3nt: TGTGCCAGCAGGCGGGGCATCTCCTACGAGCAGTACTTC
CDR3aa: CASRRGISYEQYF

j_gene: TRBJ2-3
abundance: -
d_gene: -
v_gene: TRBV4-3
CDR3nt: TGCGCCAGCAGCCAAGAAGGGGCCCGCACAGATACGCAGTATTTT
CDR3aa: CASSQEGARTDTQYF

j_gene: TRBJ1-3
abundance: -
d_gene: -
v_gene: TRBV29-1
CDR3nt: TGCAGCGTTGAACGAGGAGACTCTGGAAACACCATATATTTT
CDR3aa: CSVERGDSGNTIYF

j_gene: TRBJ2-3
abundance: -
d_gene: -
v_gene: TRBV19
CDR3nt: TGTGCCAGTAGCCACGGTCGTAGCGGAACGCAGTATTTT
CDR3aa: CASSHGRSGTQYF

j_gene: TRBJ2-1
abundance: few
d_gene: -
v_gene: TRBV29-1
CDR3nt: TGCAGCGTTTTCAGCGATGAGCAGTTCTTC
CDR3aa: CSVFSDEQFF

j_gene: TRBJ2-2
abundance: -
d_gene: TRBD1
v_gene: TRBV7-6
CDR3nt: TGTGCCAGCAGCTTAGTTAGGACAGGGGCGGCCGGGGAGCTGTTTTTT
CDR3aa: CASSLVRTGAAGELFF

j_gene: TRBJ2-1
abundance: -
d_gene: -
v_gene: TRBV6-5
CDR3nt: TGTGCCAGATGCGACAGTTTCCACAATGAGCAGTTCTTC
CDR3aa: CARCDSFHNEQFF

j_gene: TRBJ2-7
abundance: -
d_gene: -
v_gene: TRBV5-1
CDR3nt: TGCGCCAGCACCCGGTCCGGGGGACCCTACGAGCAGTACTTC
CDR3aa: CASTRSGGPYEQYF

j_gene: TRBJ1-1
abundance: -
d_gene: -
v_gene: TRBV29-1
CDR3nt: TGCAGCGTCGCTCCCGGGGGAGGGTGGGGAGCTTTCTTT
CDR3aa: CSVAPGGGWGAFF

j_gene: TRBJ1-5
abundance: few
d_gene: TRBD1
v_gene: TRBV7-9
CDR3nt: TGTGCCAGCAGCCTCACAGGGGGCGCGGATCAGCCCCAGCATTTT
CDR3aa: CASSLTGGADQPQHF

j_gene: TRBJ2-7
abundance: -
d_gene: TRBD1
v_gene: TRBV18
CDR3nt: TGTGCCAGCTCCCCTAGTACCGGGACAGGTTCCTACGAGCAGTACTTC
CDR3aa: CASSPSTGTGSYEQYF

j_gene: TRBJ2-5
abundance: -
d_gene: -
v_gene: TRBV2
CDR3nt: TGTGCCAGCAGACGAGGGTTCCAAGAGACCCAGTACTTC
CDR3aa: CASRRGFQETQYF

j_gene: TRBJ2-2
abundance: once
d_gene: -
v_gene: TRBV7-9
CDR3nt: TGTGCCAGCAGCTTATTATTGGCAAATGCGAACACCGGGGAGCTGTTTTTT
CDR3aa: CASSLLLANANTGELFF

j_gene: TRBJ2-4
abundance: few
d_gene: TRBD2
v_gene: TRBV7-2
CDR3nt: TGTGCCAGCGGCGAGCGGGGGGGTGGCATTCAGTACTTC
CDR3aa: CASGERGGGIQYF

j_gene: TRBJ2-3
abundance: -
d_gene: TRBD2
v_gene: TRBV5-4
CDR3nt: TGTGCCAGCAGCTTGTCCCCAGCCGGGACTAGCGGGGGGGTAGCAGATACGCAGTATTTC
CDR3aa: CASSLSPAGTSGGVADTQYF

j_gene: TRBJ1-5
abundance: -
d_gene: -
v_gene: TRBV30
CDR3nt: TGTGCCTTCTCGAGTGGCAATCAGCCCCAGCATTTT
CDR3aa: CAFSSGNQPQHF

j_gene: TRBJ2-3
abundance: few
d_gene: -
v_gene: TRBV2
CDR3nt: TGTGCCAGCTTCCCGGGATCGGGCACAGATACGCAGTATTTT
CDR3aa: CASFPGSGTDTQYF

j_gene: TRBJ1-5
abundance: once
d_gene: TRBD1
v_gene: TRBV4-1
CDR3nt: TGCGCCAGCAGCCAAGCGGACAGGGAGAATCAGCCCCAGCATTTT
CDR3aa: CASSQADRENQPQHF